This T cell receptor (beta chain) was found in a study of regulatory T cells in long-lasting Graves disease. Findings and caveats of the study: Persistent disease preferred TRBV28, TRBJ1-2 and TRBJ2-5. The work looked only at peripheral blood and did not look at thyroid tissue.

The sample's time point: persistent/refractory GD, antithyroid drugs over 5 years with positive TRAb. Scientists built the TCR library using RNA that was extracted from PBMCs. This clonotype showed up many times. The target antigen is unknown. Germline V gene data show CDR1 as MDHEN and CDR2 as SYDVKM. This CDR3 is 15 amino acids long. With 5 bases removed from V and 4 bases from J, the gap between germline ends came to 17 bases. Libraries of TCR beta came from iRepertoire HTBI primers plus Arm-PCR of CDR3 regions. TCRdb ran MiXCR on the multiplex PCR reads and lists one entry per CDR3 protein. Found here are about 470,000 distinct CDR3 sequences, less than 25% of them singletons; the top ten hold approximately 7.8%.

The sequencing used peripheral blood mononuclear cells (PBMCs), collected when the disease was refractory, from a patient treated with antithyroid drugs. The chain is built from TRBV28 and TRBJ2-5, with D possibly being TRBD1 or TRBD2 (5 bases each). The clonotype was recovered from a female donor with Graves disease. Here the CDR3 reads CASSPSPPGLETQYF. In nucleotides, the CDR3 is TGTGCCAGCAGTCCGTCGCCCCCGGGGCTAGAGACCCAGTACTTC.